The 30 T cell receptor beta chains in this list originate from one sample, sequenced in a study of blood T cell repertoires in COVID-19. The repertoire was sequenced with immunoSEQ multiplex PCR; TCRdb's copy has only in-frame clones and lacks some. The data show around 130,000 clones, with 85% to 90% seen just once and around 30% held by the top ten. The sequenced sample was peripheral blood. These receptors were collected from a man between 65 and 85 years old with active or convalescent COVID-19.

This clone was seen just once. The chain joins TRBV28 to TRBJ1-4, with TRBD1 matching 9 bases. CDR1 is MDHEN and CDR2 is SYDVKM in the germline V gene. V was pared by 6 bases and J by 5 bases, with 4 bases of the junction left unmatched. The CDR3 has 14 amino acids. The CDR3 loop reads CASRVDRGNEKLFF. As DNA, the CDR3 is TGTGCCAGCAGGGTGGACAGGGGAAATGAAAAACTGTTTTTT. The complete variable domain, with remaining parts taken from reference TRBV28 and TRBJ1-4, reads DVKVTQSSRYLVKRTGEKVFLECVQDMDHENMFWYRQDPGLGLRLIYFSYDVKMKEKGDIPEGYSVSREKKERFSLILESASTNQTSMYLCASRVDRGNEKLFFGSGTQLSVL.

V is TRBV10-3 and J is TRBJ1-2; the D is unclear. With 7 bases removed from V and 8 bases from J, the gap between germline ends came to 11 bases. This CDR3 spans 11 amino acids. The V gene's germline CDR1 is ENHRY and CDR2 SYGVKD. In nucleotides, the CDR3 is TGTGCCATCAACGACCTCGGGGGCTACACCTTC. It codes for CAINDLGGYTF.

The CDR3 DNA reads as TGTGCCAGCAGCTTACGTGACAATTACGAGCAGTACTTC. It is translated as CASSLRDNYEQYF. The V and J genes are TRBV5-5 and TRBJ2-7; D gene uncertain. CDR1 and CDR2 from the germline V gene are SGHKS and YYEKEE (reference sequence). The CDR3 sequence is 13 residues long. Trimming cost V 2 bases and J 4 bases, with 10 bases left between them. Filled out from reference TRBV5-5 and TRBJ2-7, the complete variable domain reads DAGVTQSPTHLIKTRGQQVTLRCSPISGHKSVSWYQQVLGQGPQFIFQYYEKEERGRGNFPDRFSARQFPNYSSELNVNALLLGDSALYLCASSLRDNYEQYFGPGTRLTVT.

This clone was counted between two and nine times. This chain links TRBV27 with TRBJ1-5; the D gene is possibly TRBD1 (6 bases). Trimming left V 4 bases short and J 0 bases short, with 16 bases between. The CDR3 totals 17 residues. Germline loops: CDR1 MNHEY, CDR2 SMNVEV (reference sequence). The CDR3 reads CASSSRGPADSNQPQHF. The CDR3 DNA sequence: TGTGCCAGCAGTTCCAGGGGTCCGGCGGATAGCAATCAGCCCCAGCATTTT.

This chain uses TRBV7-9 with TRBJ2-1; 9 bases fit TRBD2. The germline V gene encodes CDR1 SEHNR and CDR2 FQNEAQ (reference sequence). V lost 0 bases, J lost 2 bases, and 8 bases stayed unmatched. The CDR3 is 18 amino acids. The CDR3 DNA sequence: TGTGCCAGCAGCTTAGCCGGGGCCAGCGGGGGGACCTACAATGAGCAGTTCTTC. This sequence encodes CASSLAGASGGTYNEQFF. The full variable domain, rest sourced from reference TRBV7-9 and TRBJ2-1, is DTGVSQNPRHKITKRGQNVTFRCDPISEHNRLYWYRQTLGQGPEFLTYFQNEAQLEKSRLLSDRFSAERPKGSFSTLEIQRTEQGDSAMYLCASSLAGASGGTYNEQFFGPGTRLTVL.

The J gene is TRBJ2-5, the V gene TRBV25-1, with D tentatively TRBD2 (6 bases). Germline values: CDR1 MGHDK, CDR2 SYGVNS. The CDR3 is made up of 11 amino acids. CDR3 sequence: CASGGEETQYF. CDR3 nucleotides: TGTGCTAGCGGAGGGGAAGAGACCCAGTACTTC.

The chain joins TRBV7-2 to TRBJ2-3, with D possibly matching TRBD1 (6 bases). V was pared by 2 bases and J by 5 bases, with 11 bases between. The CDR3 spans 14 residues. Germline V gene data show CDR1 as SGHTA and CDR2 as FQGNSA. CDR3: CASSLQGSQDTQYF. The CDR3 coding sequence is TGTGCCAGCAGCTTACAGGGGAGTCAAGATACGCAGTATTTT.

The CDR3 reads CASTDRSEKLFF. CDR3 bases: TGTGCCAGCACCGACAGGAGCGAAAAACTGTTTTTT. V gene TRBV6-5 combines with J gene TRBJ1-4, with D tentatively TRBD1 (6 bases). V was clipped by 7 bases and J by 8 bases, with 11 bases between them. The CDR3 sequence is 12 residues long. Per germline, CDR1 MNHEY and CDR2 SVGAGI.

This clone was observed a few times. The rearrangement joins TRBV28 to TRBJ1-6; TRBD1 might be the D (6 bases). The CDR3 is 14 amino acids. The V and J ends lost 7 bases and 13 bases respectively, with 20 bases between them. Germline V lookup: CDR1 MDHEN, CDR2 SYDVKM. The CDR3 nucleotides are TGTGCCAGCACCCCGGGCGGGGGCTCTCTCCCCCTCCACTTT. Translating it yields CASTPGGGSLPLHF.

CDR3: CASSLGRTSGGSYEQYF. Here the CDR3 DNA reads TGCGCCAGCAGCTTGGGGAGGACTAGCGGGGGGAGCTACGAGCAGTACTTC. The rearrangement links TRBV5-1 to TRBJ2-7, with 14 bases aligning to TRBD2. The CDR3 runs to 17 residues. Per the germline V gene, CDR1 is SGHRS and CDR2 is YFSETQ. J was trimmed by 3 bases and V by 0 bases; bases with no gene match: 5.

The genes are TRBV6-5 and TRBJ1-4; 7 bases align to TRBD1. The CDR3 runs 14 residues. Losses at the gene ends were 6 bases for V and 3 bases for J; bases not matched to a gene: 4. Germline V CDR1 and CDR2: MNHEY, SVGAGI. CDR3 sequence reads: CASRMTGPNEKLFF. The CDR3, as DNA: TGTGCCAGCAGGATGACAGGGCCTAATGAAAAACTGTTTTTT.

This clone was seen more than once but under ten times. V usage is TRBV6-4 and J usage is TRBJ2-1, with D possibly TRBD1 on 5 matching bases. V shed 5 bases and J shed 9 bases, with 17 bases lying between them. The CDR3 is 14 residues long. CDR1 MRHNA and CDR2 SNTAGT come from the germline V gene. CDR3 nucleotides: TGTGCCAGCAGTAAGGACGGACCCCAGGGTGAGCAGTTCTTC. Translating it yields CASSKDGPQGEQFF.

The J gene is TRBJ2-7, the V gene TRBV29-1, with no clear D. Germline values: CDR1 SQVTM, CDR2 ANQGSEA. The V and J ends lost 6 bases and 1 base respectively, with 10 bases between them. The CDR3 consists of 12 residues. The DNA of the CDR3 is TGCAGCGTCCGAACAGATTCCTACGAGCAGTACTTC. It codes for CSVRTDSYEQYF.

V usage is TRBV7-8 and J usage is TRBJ2-2; 8 bases align to TRBD1. V shed 1 base, J shed 5 bases, and the junction held 6 bases outside the gene matches. The CDR3 has 16 residues. The germline gives CDR1 SGHVS, CDR2 FQNEAQ. The CDR3 region is CASSLGGTGNTGELFF. The CDR3 DNA is TGTGCCAGCAGCTTAGGGGGGACAGGCAATACCGGGGAGCTGTTTTTT.

This clone appeared a single time. The chain uses TRBV9 and TRBJ2-2; perhaps TRBD2 as D (6 bases). The CDR3 spans 14 residues. Germline V lookup: CDR1 SGDLS, CDR2 YYNGEE. Trimming cost V 5 bases and J 4 bases, with 12 bases left between them. CDR3 bases: TGTGCCAGCAGGATGGGGGGATCCACCGGGGAGCTGTTTTTT. It codes for CASRMGGSTGELFF.

The J gene is TRBJ1-3, the V gene TRBV9; D is possibly TRBD1 (5 bases). Trimming took off 4 bases at V and 2 bases at J, with 13 bases between the two ends. The CDR3 extends over 15 amino acids. Germline V CDR1 and CDR2: SGDLS, YYNGEE. Here the CDR3 DNA reads TGTGCCAGCAGCTCTGGGGGGGTTGCTGGAAACACCATATATTTT. Its translation is CASSSGGVAGNTIYF.

The chain is built from TRBV2 and TRBJ1-2; TRBD1 agrees at 7 bases. V lost 7 bases to trimming and J lost 6 bases; unmatched junction nucleotides: 8. The length of the CDR3 is 13 residues. Germline CDR1 and CDR2: SNHLY and FYNNEI. The CDR3 reads CASTYRGGNGYTF. In nucleotides, the CDR3 is TGTGCCAGCACCTACAGGGGTGGGAATGGCTACACCTTC.

The chain uses TRBV28 and TRBJ2-7; D unclear. The CDR3 totals 10 residues. V lost 5 bases, J lost 6 bases, and 5 bases lay in between. Germline CDR1 is MDHEN and CDR2 is SYDVKM. The CDR3, as DNA: TGTGCCAGCAGTAGAGGCGAGCAGTACTTC. Protein sequence: CASSRGEQYF.

V and J are TRBV18 and TRBJ1-2, with 7 positions matching TRBD1. Trimming cost V 6 bases and J 2 bases; bases outside gene matches: 9. CDR3 length: 15 amino acids. Per germline, CDR1 KGHSH and CDR2 LQKENI. CDR3 sequence (DNA): TGTGCCAGCTCGCCCCGGGACAGCCCCAACTATGGCTACACCTTC. Translation: CASSPRDSPNYGYTF.

V and J are TRBV28 and TRBJ2-7, with D hard to call. CDR3 size: 14 residues. Germline V gives CDR1 MDHEN, CDR2 SYDVKM. Deletions cut 6 bases from V and 5 bases from J, with 17 bases between. The CDR3 loop is CASSTVSGGHEQYF. As DNA, the CDR3 is TGTGCCAGCAGCACGGTCTCAGGTGGCCACGAGCAGTACTTC. Variable domain in full (rest from reference TRBV28 and TRBJ2-7): DVKVTQSSRYLVKRTGEKVFLECVQDMDHENMFWYRQDPGLGLRLIYFSYDVKMKEKGDIPEGYSVSREKKERFSLILESASTNQTSMYLCASSTVSGGHEQYFGPGTRLTVT.

CDR3 sequence (DNA): TGCGCCAGCAGCCTAGTGGGACAGACGGCTGGCTACACCTTC. Encoded protein: CASSLVGQTAGYTF. J is TRBJ1-2 and V is TRBV4-1, with 7 bases identical to TRBD1. The CDR3 is 14 amino acids. V lost 4 bases, J lost 7 bases, and 9 bases stayed unmatched. CDR1 is MGHRA, CDR2 YSYEKL, per germline.

The V gene is TRBV5-1, the J gene TRBJ2-1; 9 positions match TRBD2. Germline V gene lookup returns CDR1 SGHRS and CDR2 YFSETQ. V lost 0 bases and J lost 5; bases outside the gene matches: 3. The CDR3 consists of 15 residues. The CDR3 DNA reads TGCGCCAGCAGCTTGGGGCTAGCGGGAAACAATGAGCAGTTCTTC. Its protein is CASSLGLAGNNEQFF. The whole variable domain, remainder taken from reference TRBV5-1 and TRBJ2-1, is KAGVTQTPRYLIKTRGQQVTLSCSPISGHRSVSWYQQTPGQGLQFLFEYFSETQRNKGNFPGRFSGRQFSNSRSEMNVSTLELGDSALYLCASSLGLAGNNEQFFGPGTRLTVL.

The chain uses TRBV4-2 and TRBJ2-1; 8 positions match TRBD2. In germline, CDR1 is LGHNA, CDR2 YNFKEQ. J was trimmed by 4 bases and V by 2 bases; bases with no gene match: 7. This CDR3 region has 16 residues. DNA of the CDR3: TGTGCCAGCAGCCAACAGTCGGGAGGGGTTTACAATGAGCAGTTCTTC. It yields the protein CASSQQSGGVYNEQFF.

This chain joins TRBV30 and TRBJ1-1; 8 nucleotides line up with TRBD1. Germline lookup yields CDR1 GTSNPN and CDR2 SVGIG (reference sequence). J gave up 4 bases and V 3 bases, and 4 bases lay outside the gene matches. The length of the CDR3 is 13 residues. Here the CDR3 reads CAWRADRVTEAFF. In nucleotides, the CDR3 is TGTGCCTGGAGGGCGGACAGGGTCACTGAAGCTTTCTTT.

V is TRBV7-2 and J is TRBJ2-7; weak D call: TRBD1 (6 bases). Germline CDR1 is SGHTA and CDR2 is FQGNSA. Trimming took 2 bases from V and 4 from J, leaving 15 bases between them. The CDR3 sequence is 15 residues long. CDR3 bases: TGTGCCAGCAGCTTATATGGGGGCTTAGAGTACGAGCAGTACTTC. It specifies CASSLYGGLEYEQYF.

This clone was detected once. One end of the junction varies from germline; a read error may be responsible. V is TRBV7-7 and J is TRBJ2-2; D gene ambiguous. The CDR3 totals 15 residues. The germline V gene encodes CDR1 SSHAT and CDR2 FNYEAQ (reference sequence). CDR3 sequence: CASSLNPVPPGELFF. As DNA, the CDR3 is TGTGCTAGCAGCTTGAACCCAGTACCCCCCGGGGAGCTGTTTTTT.

V gene TRBV6-1 combines with J gene TRBJ2-7, with a weak D call TRBD2 (7 bases). The V and J ends lost 0 bases and 2 bases respectively, with 20 bases between them. The CDR3 is 18 amino acids. Per the germline V gene, CDR1 is MNHNS and CDR2 is SASEGT. CDR3 amino acids: CASSEAGGGRGNPYEQYF. Here the CDR3 DNA reads TGTGCCAGCAGTGAAGCCGGTGGGGGGCGGGGGAATCCCTACGAGCAGTACTTC.

This clone has just one count. The chain has TRBV28 and TRBJ1-5; 8 nucleotides line up with TRBD1. The CDR3 is 14 amino acids. Per germline, CDR1 MDHEN and CDR2 SYDVKM. The V gene end was trimmed by 7 bases and the J gene end by 7 bases; junction bases not matched to a gene: 9. The CDR3 nucleotides are TGTGCCAGCACCATCCAGGGGGCTGGACAGCCCCAGCATTTT. This codes for CASTIQGAGQPQHF.

In this sample, this clone turned up a few times. The J gene is TRBJ1-1, the V gene TRBV4-1; tentatively, D is TRBD1 (5 bases). The CDR3 runs to 20 residues. V was cut by 4 bases and J by 1 base, with 28 bases left in between. CDR1 is MGHRA, CDR2 YSYEKL, per germline. CDR3 sequence (DNA): TGCGCCAGCAGCCTGGCTTCCTTCAGGGTCGGGGGAGGCCGGAACACTGAAGCTTTCTTT. It encodes CASSLASFRVGGGRNTEAFF.

This chain joins TRBV24-1 and TRBJ2-5; D gene unclear. This CDR3 has 13 residues. V gave up 1 base and J gave up 5 bases, with 7 bases separating them. CDR1 is KGHDR and CDR2 is SFDVKD in the germline V gene. The CDR3 DNA reads TGTGCCACCAGTGATTTCGTCCCCGAGACCCAGTACTTC. Translating it yields CATSDFVPETQYF.